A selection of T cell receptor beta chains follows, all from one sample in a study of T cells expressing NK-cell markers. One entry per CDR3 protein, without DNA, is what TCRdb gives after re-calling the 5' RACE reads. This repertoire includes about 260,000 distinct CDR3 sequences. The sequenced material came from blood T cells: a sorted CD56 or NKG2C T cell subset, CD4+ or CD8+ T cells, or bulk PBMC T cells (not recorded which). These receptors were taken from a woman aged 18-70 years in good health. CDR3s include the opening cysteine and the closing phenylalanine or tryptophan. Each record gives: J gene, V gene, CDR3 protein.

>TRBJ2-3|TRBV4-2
CASSQEHSSTDTQYF
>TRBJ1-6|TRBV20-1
CSASQGASYNSPLHF
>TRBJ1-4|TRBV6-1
CASRTGGENEKLFF
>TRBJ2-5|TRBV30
CAWSVWGARQETQYF
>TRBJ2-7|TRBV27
CASSPRLAEPYEQYF
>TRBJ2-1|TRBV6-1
CASIAGRGSSYNEQFF
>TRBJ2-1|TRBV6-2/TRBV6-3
CASKGGHYNEQFF
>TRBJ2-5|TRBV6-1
CASSEALQGRSETQYF
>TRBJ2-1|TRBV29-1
CSVPRGGYNEQFF
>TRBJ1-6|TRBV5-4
CASSSRLAGNNSPLHF
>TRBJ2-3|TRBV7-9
CASSPGTGADTQYF
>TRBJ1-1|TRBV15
CATSRGASLNTEAFF
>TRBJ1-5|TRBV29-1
CSVEPQRCNQPQHF
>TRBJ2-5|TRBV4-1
CASSQDSGIRETQYF
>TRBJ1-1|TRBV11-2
CASRATVNTEAFF
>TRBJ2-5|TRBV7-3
CASSLTPMGETQYF
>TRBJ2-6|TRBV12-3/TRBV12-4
CASRSRDRGSSGANVLTF
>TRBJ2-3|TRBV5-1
CASSLRQVTDTQYF
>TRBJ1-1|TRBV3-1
CASSQRESEAFF
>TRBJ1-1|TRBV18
CASSYRMNTEAFF
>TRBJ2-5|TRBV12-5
CASGPQPAATQYF
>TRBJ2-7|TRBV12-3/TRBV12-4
CASSFPQGKGSYEQYF
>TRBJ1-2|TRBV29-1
CSVGDRNLGYTF
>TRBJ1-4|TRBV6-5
CASSYLKGQPTNEKLFF